This T cell receptor beta chain originates from a study of shared clonotypes between healthy human individuals. Around 30,000 T cell genomes (around 200 ng DNA) went into each sorted-subset replicate. The method was immunoSEQ multiplex PCR; TCRdb's version includes in-frame clones alone and lacks a portion of them. The data contain roughly 2,300,000 clones, roughly 92% of them singletons. Germline CDR1 SQVTM, CDR2 ANQGSEA. The CDR3 is 13 residues long. V lost 8 bases to trimming and J lost 3 bases, with 15 bases between them. All donors qualified as healthy HIV-negative adults and had experienced no recent acute infections or vaccinations.

The rearrangement joins TRBV29-1 to TRBJ2-3; the D gene is possibly TRBD2 (7 bases). The TCR was taken from a man between 18 and 29 years old in good health. Some clones in this sample may be carry-over from other donors' samples. Sequencing used naive CD4+ T cells from PBMCs. Sample subset: CD45RA+ positively selected. This CDR3 is CSPGGGTTDTQYF. The DNA of the CDR3 is TGCAGCCCGGGGGGCGGTACAACAGATACGCAGTATTTT.